The rows below give T cell receptor beta chains drawn from one sample of a study of siplizumab effects on memory and regulatory T cells. Sequencing was performed with immunoSEQ multiplex PCR; in TCRdb, only in-frame clones are kept and a portion is missing. This sample yields 100,000 or so clones, of which about nine tenths are seen a single time; roughly 2.8% belongs to the top ten. The sequencing sample was made of CD4+ T cells sorted from blood. These receptors were taken from a human donor in good health. Some clones in this sample may be carry-over from other donors' samples. The CDR3 runs from the conserved cysteine through the conserved F or W. D genes are given only for firm matches. The listing skips clone size in some rows; elsewhere it reads once, few, many or a size class.

clone_size | j_call | d_call | v_call | cdr3_nt | cdr3_aa
. | TRBJ2-7 | . | TRBV4-1 | TGCGCCAGCAGCCCCCTGGACTCCTACGAGCAGTACTTC | CASSPLDSYEQYF
. | TRBJ1-1 | . | TRBV6-5 | TGTGCCAGCAGTTACTCGGTGGAAATGAACACTGAAGCTTTCTTT | CASSYSVEMNTEAFF
few | TRBJ2-1 | TRBD2 | TRBV4-1 | TGCGCCAGCAGCCAAGACTTATTCGGGCTACTAGCGGCCTACAATGAGCAGTTCTTC | CASSQDLFGLLAAYNEQFF
. | TRBJ2-2 | . | TRBV7-9 | TGTGCCAGCAGCTTTCCAGGGAACACCGGGGAGCTGTTTTTT | CASSFPGNTGELFF
. | TRBJ1-1 | TRBD1 | TRBV6-5 | TGTGCCAGCAGTCTTTACAGGGGACGGGCTGAAGCTTTCTTT | CASSLYRGRAEAFF
. | TRBJ1-1 | . | TRBV7-8 | TGTGCCAGCAGCCCCGTGACACTGAACACTGAAGCTTTCTTT | CASSPVTLNTEAFF
. | TRBJ1-2 | . | TRBV15 | TGTGCCACCAGCCGGGACAAGAATTATGGCTACACCTTC | CATSRDKNYGYTF
. | TRBJ1-3 | . | TRBV5-5 | TGTGCCAGCAGCTTGACGAGTTCGAGGGACACCATATATTTT | CASSLTSSRDTIYF
. | TRBJ1-3 | . | TRBV6-6 | TGTGCCAGCAGACCCCGCCGGGCGCTTGGAAACACCATATATTTT | CASRPRRALGNTIYF
. | TRBJ1-3 | . | TRBV6-6 | TGTGCCAGCAGACTAAAGGGGGCTGGAAACACCATATATTTT | CASRLKGAGNTIYF
once | TRBJ2-7 | . | TRBV6-5 | TGTGCCAGCAGTTACTCGGCCGGAGGGATCTCCTACGAGCAGTACTTC | CASSYSAGGISYEQYF
. | TRBJ1-3 | . | TRBV28 | TGTGCCAGCAGTTTATGGGGAGGGTCTGGAAACACCATATATTTT | CASSLWGGSGNTIYF
. | TRBJ2-3 | TRBD2 | TRBV11-2 | TGTGCCAGCAGCATCTTAGCGGGAAAGGTCCCAGATACGCAGTATTTT | CASSILAGKVPDTQYF
. | TRBJ2-7 | . | TRBV27 | TGTGCCAGCAGTTTAATAGGGGGAGTTGTCGAGCAGTACTTC | CASSLIGGVVEQYF
. | TRBJ2-5 | . | TRBV21-1 | TGTGCCAGCAGCAATGGGCAGGGTAAAGAGACCCAGTACTTC | CASSNGQGKETQYF
. | TRBJ1-2 | TRBD1 | TRBV2 | TGTGCCAGCACTACCGGGACAGGGGGGTATGGCTACACCTTC | CASTTGTGGYGYTF
. | TRBJ2-5 | . | TRBV7-9 | TGTGCCAGCAGCTTTGGGGGAGCCCAAGAGACCCAGTACTTC | CASSFGGAQETQYF
. | TRBJ2-2 | . | TRBV19 | TGTGCCAGTAGTATTGACAGAAACACCGGGGAGCTGTTTTTT | CASSIDRNTGELFF
. | TRBJ1-1 | . | TRBV19 | TGTGCCAGTAGTGCATTTCAGGGACACACTGAAGCTTTCTTT | CASSAFQGHTEAFF
. | TRBJ1-1 | TRBD1 | TRBV27 | TGTGCCAGCAGTACGGGGGACAGGGGAGTTTTCACTGAAGCTTTCTTT | CASSTGDRGVFTEAFF
. | TRBJ2-6 | TRBD1 | TRBV28 | TGTGCCAGCAGAACCGACAGGGCTGGGGCCAACGTCCTGACTTTC | CASRTDRAGANVLTF
. | TRBJ2-2 | . | TRBV21-1 | TGTGCCAGCAGCACGACTAGCGGGAGGGCCCCCGGGGAGCTGTTTTTT | CASSTTSGRAPGELFF
. | TRBJ2-1 | TRBD2 | TRBV10-1 | TGCGCCAGCAGTGAATCGGCGACTAGCGGAGACAATGAGCAGTTCTTC | CASSESATSGDNEQFF
. | TRBJ1-1 | . | TRBV5-4 | TGTGCCAGCAGCCCGGGAACAGGGATCGGTGAAGCTTTCTTT | CASSPGTGIGEAFF
. | TRBJ2-4 | TRBD2 | TRBV5-1 | TGCGCCAGCAGCCCCGGGACTAACAAAAACATTCAGTACTTC | CASSPGTNKNIQYF
. | TRBJ1-1 | TRBD1 | TRBV19 | TGTGCCAGTAGTATCCCCGACAGGGGTTCTACTGAAGCTTTCTTT | CASSIPDRGSTEAFF
. | TRBJ1-1 | . | TRBV18 | TGTGCCAGCTCACCACCGGGGAGCAACACTGAAGCTTTCTTT | CASSPPGSNTEAFF
. | TRBJ2-3 | TRBD2 | TRBV5-1 | TGCGCCAGCAGCTTGGGGGCCCTTAGCGGGAGTGGAGCAGATACGCAGTATTTT | CASSLGALSGSGADTQYF
once | TRBJ2-7 | TRBD1 | TRBV5-1 | TGCGCCAGCAGCTTGGGACAGGGGGTCTACGAGCAGTACTTC | CASSLGQGVYEQYF
. | TRBJ2-7 | . | TRBV30 | TGTGCCTGGAGCCCCATAGCGGCCCCCTCCTACGAGCAGTACTTC | CAWSPIAAPSYEQYF
. | TRBJ1-1 | . | TRBV7-9 | TGTGCCAGCAGCTTAGGGACATCGGGGGAGTCAGCTTTCTTT | CASSLGTSGESAFF
few | TRBJ2-7 | . | TRBV6-6 | TGTGCCAGCAGTCCCGAGGGGTACGAGCAGTACTTC | CASSPEGYEQYF
. | TRBJ2-3 | . | TRBV9 | TGTGCCAGCAGCGTAGAGTCTACATGGGATACGCAGTATTTT | CASSVESTWDTQYF
once | TRBJ2-4 | . | TRBV19 | TGTGCCAGTAGTACCACATACAAAGACAGGCGTAAAAACATTCAGTACTTC | CASSTTYKDRRKNIQYF
once | TRBJ2-1 | . | TRBV2 | TGTGCCAGCAGCATGGGGGCGAACTCCTACAATGAGCAGTTCTTC | CASSMGANSYNEQFF
. | TRBJ2-5 | . | TRBV11-2 | TGTGCCAGCAGCTTAGATACAGAGACCCAGTACTTC | CASSLDTETQYF
. | TRBJ1-5 | . | TRBV29-1 | TGCAGCGTTGGGGCAGGGAATCAGCCCCAGCATTTT | CSVGAGNQPQHF
. | TRBJ2-5 | . | TRBV10-2 | TGCGCCAGCAGTGCCTTGGCGTCGGGGGGCGGAGAGACCCAGTACTTC | CASSALASGGGETQYF
. | TRBJ2-3 | . | TRBV5-6 | TGTGCCAGCAGCTTGGCACTGAGGACTAGCACAGATACGCAGTATTTT | CASSLALRTSTDTQYF
. | TRBJ2-5 | TRBD1 | TRBV7-6 | TGTGCCAGCAGCTCAAATCGATGGGGACAGGGCGGGGAGACCCAGTACTTC | CASSSNRWGQGGETQYF
few | TRBJ2-7 | . | TRBV2 | TGTGCCTGCGGGACAGCCAACTACGAGCAGTACTTC | CACGTANYEQYF
. | TRBJ2-5 | . | TRBV15 | TGTGCCACCAGCAGACACGGACAGACAGAGACCCAGTACTTC | CATSRHGQTETQYF
. | TRBJ2-3 | TRBD2 | TRBV7-9 | TGTGCCAGCAGCTTAGGCGTCGGACTAGCGGTCACAGATACGCAGTATTTT | CASSLGVGLAVTDTQYF
. | TRBJ2-6 | . | TRBV27 | TGTGCCAGCAGGCCCGGGGTTTTGGGAGGGGCCAACGTCCTGACTTTC | CASRPGVLGGANVLTF
. | TRBJ2-5 | TRBD1 | TRBV18 | TGTGCCAGCTCACAAGCGACAGGGCTAGAAGAGACCCAGTACTTC | CASSQATGLEETQYF
. | TRBJ2-5 | TRBD1 | TRBV5-3 | TGTGCCAGAAGCTTGCCGACAGGGCAAGGAGAGACCCAGTACTTC | CARSLPTGQGETQYF
. | TRBJ1-1 | . | TRBV29-1 | TGCAGCGTTGAACGCCCTGGTCGTGGGGCTTTCTTT | CSVERPGRGAFF
. | TRBJ1-2 | TRBD1 | TRBV27 | TGTGCCAGCAGCCCACAGGGACAGAAAATCCTGGGGGGCTACACCTTC | CASSPQGQKILGGYTF